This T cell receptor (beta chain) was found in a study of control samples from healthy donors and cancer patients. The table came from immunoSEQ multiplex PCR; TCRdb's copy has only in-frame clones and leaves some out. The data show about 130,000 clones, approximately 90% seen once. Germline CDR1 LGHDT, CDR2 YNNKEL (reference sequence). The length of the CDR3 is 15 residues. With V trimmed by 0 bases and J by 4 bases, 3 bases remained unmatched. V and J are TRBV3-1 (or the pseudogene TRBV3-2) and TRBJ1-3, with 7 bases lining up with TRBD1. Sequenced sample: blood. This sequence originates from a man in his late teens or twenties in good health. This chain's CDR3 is CASSQDTGVGNTIYF. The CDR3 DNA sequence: TGTGCCAGCAGCCAAGATACAGGGGTAGGAAACACCATATATTTT.